This is a list of T cell receptor beta chains from one sample in a study of blood T cells in healthy people across ages. TCRdb independently ran MiXCR on the 5' RACE reads; one entry per CDR3 protein. The data show hundreds of thousands of distinct CDR3 sequences, 40% to 45% seen once. Sequenced: blood. Receptors were obtained from a man aged 80 or over in good health. The CDR3 runs from the conserved cysteine through the conserved F or W.

v_gene	j_gene	CDR3aa
TRBV4-2	TRBJ1-4	CASSQEAATNEKLFF
TRBV7-2	TRBJ2-5	CASKSGAGETQYF
TRBV29-1	NA	CSVPLGDRGLHEQYF
TRBV25-1	TRBJ2-3	CASSRGGNTDTQYF
TRBV14	TRBJ2-1	CASSQDLRSVGFF
TRBV6-2/TRBV6-3	TRBJ2-7	CASSRRGTYEQYF
TRBV29-1	TRBJ2-7	CSVLGLAGPYEQYF
TRBV28	TRBJ2-7	CASSLWGQGGEQYF
TRBV7-3	TRBJ2-1	CASSLTSTPYNEQFF
TRBV6-2/TRBV6-3	NA	CASGRRDPVGDEQYF
TRBV21-1	TRBJ1-6	CASSTQGNYNSPLHF
TRBV24-1	TRBJ1-2	CATRSGADGYTF
TRBV6-2/TRBV6-3	TRBJ1-5	CASSPDGLSNQPQHF
TRBV28	TRBJ2-7	CASSFWGGQLYEQYF
TRBV29-1	TRBJ2-7	CSVSDSSYEQYF
TRBV6-5	TRBJ2-3	CASSYRRLGSGNTDTQYF
TRBV20-1	TRBJ1-4	CSARDLFGIPGTGNEKLFF
TRBV20-1	TRBJ1-2	CSATDNRARYGHTF
TRBV7-8	TRBJ1-1	CASSLDVWSGDTEAFF
TRBV9	TRBJ2-7	CASSAGPLSSYEQYF
TRBV18	TRBJ2-2	CASSPGQRTTGELFF
TRBV18	TRBJ2-3	CASSPPGLAGPDTQYF
TRBV27	TRBJ2-7	CASSRRQGASEQYF
TRBV11-2	TRBJ2-3	CASGTGPDTQYF
TRBV20-1	TRBJ2-2	CSASRRRTSGAGGELFF
TRBV6-5	TRBJ1-4	CASSYVMGRGNEKLFF
TRBV28	TRBJ2-1	CASTGSSGRLNEQFF
TRBV6-2/TRBV6-3	TRBJ1-5	CASTQGQGASNQPQHF
TRBV14	NA	CASSQESGGMGSEQYF
TRBV3-1	TRBJ1-2	CASSQDTGGNYGYTF
TRBV7-2	TRBJ2-5	CASSIDTGGLHQETQYF
TRBV5-1	TRBJ2-3	CASSLEVATDTQYF
TRBV20-1	TRBJ2-1	CSARDPTSGINNEQFF
TRBV7-9	TRBJ1-1	CSSSSGFEAFF
TRBV10-2	TRBJ2-5	CASSESFSPGWETQYF
TRBV20-1	TRBJ2-1	CSARPTGELVNEQFF
TRBV5-1	TRBJ2-5	CASSLGDRGETQYF
TRBV25-1	TRBJ2-1	CASSEYGEIYYNEQFF
TRBV9	TRBJ2-1	CASSPQTSGRANEQFF
TRBV28	TRBJ1-1	CASNNRGRTEAFF
TRBV18	TRBJ2-7	CASRIGAGSYEQYF
TRBV7-9	TRBJ2-6	CASSLAGGARGANVLTF
TRBV5-1	TRBJ2-3	CASSFSTGRDTQYF
TRBV20-1	TRBJ2-1	CSAPFATVNEQFF
TRBV5-1	TRBJ1-5	CASSFGGGTGQPQHF
TRBV29-1	TRBJ2-7	CTQVPACYEQYF
TRBV6-4	TRBJ2-1	CASSAEKNYNEQFF
TRBV7-2	TRBJ2-7	CASSFLERAGYEQYF
TRBV5-1	NA	CASSVTSIGGEQYF
TRBV20-1	TRBJ2-7	CSASPRVNEQYF
TRBV11-2	TRBJ2-5	CASSLDRASGSQETQYF
TRBV21-1	TRBJ2-7	CASSGRAAYEQYF
TRBV5-1	TRBJ2-1	CASRGGGLGSYNEQFF
TRBV29-1	TRBJ1-4	CSVGPGAGGGEKLFF
TRBV27	TRBJ1-5	CASSFRRGSNQPQHF
TRBV11-2	TRBJ2-2	CASSPGTRGTGELFF
TRBV10-2	TRBJ1-6	CASRGSPTGPLRHNSPLHF
TRBV5-1	TRBJ2-7	CASSPPGGGVVSEQYF
TRBV5-1	TRBJ2-1	CASSRGLAGVEQFF